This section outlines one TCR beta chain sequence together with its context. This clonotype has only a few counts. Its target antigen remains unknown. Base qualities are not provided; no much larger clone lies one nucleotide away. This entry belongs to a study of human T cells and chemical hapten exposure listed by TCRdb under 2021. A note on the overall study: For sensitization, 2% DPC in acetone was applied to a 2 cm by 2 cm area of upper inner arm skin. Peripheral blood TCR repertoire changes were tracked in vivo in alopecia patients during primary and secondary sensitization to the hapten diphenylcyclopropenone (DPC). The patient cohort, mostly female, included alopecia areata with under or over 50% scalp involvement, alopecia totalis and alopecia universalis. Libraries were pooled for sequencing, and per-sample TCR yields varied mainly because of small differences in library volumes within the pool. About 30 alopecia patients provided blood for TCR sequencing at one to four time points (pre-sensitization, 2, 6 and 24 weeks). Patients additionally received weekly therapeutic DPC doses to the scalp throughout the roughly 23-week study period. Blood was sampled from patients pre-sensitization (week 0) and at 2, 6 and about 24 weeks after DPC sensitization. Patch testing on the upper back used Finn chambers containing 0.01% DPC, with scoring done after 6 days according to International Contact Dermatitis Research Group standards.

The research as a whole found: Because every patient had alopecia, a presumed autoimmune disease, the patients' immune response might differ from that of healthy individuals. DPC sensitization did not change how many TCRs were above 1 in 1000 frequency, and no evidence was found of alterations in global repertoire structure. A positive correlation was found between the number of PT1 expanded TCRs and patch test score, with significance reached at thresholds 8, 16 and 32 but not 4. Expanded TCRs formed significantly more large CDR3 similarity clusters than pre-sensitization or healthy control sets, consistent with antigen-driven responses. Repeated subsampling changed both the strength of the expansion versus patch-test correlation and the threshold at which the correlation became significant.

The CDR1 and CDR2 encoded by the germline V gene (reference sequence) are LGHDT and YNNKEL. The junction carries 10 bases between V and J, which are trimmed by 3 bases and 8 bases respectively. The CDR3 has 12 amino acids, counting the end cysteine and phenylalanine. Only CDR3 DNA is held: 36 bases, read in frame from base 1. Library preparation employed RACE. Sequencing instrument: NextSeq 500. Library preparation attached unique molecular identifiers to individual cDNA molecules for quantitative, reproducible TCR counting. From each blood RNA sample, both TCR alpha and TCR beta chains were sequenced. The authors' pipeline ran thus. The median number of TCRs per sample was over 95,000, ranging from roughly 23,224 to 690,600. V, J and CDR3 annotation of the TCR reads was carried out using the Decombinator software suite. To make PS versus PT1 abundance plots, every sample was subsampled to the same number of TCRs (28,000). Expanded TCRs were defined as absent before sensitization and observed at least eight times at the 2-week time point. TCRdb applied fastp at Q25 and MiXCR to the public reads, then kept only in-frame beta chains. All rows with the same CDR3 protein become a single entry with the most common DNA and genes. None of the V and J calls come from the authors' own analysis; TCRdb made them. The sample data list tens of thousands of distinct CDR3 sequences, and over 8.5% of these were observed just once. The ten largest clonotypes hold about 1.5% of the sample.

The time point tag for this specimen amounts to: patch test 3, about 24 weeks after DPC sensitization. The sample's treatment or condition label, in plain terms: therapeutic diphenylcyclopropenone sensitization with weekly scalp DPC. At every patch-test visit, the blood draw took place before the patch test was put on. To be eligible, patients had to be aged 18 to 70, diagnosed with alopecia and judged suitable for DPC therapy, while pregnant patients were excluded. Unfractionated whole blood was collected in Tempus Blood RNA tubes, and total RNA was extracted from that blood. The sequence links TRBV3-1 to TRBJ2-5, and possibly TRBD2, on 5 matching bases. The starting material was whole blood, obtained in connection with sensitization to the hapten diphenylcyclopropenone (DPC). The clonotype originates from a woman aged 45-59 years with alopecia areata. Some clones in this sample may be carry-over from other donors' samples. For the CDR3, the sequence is CASSQGRETQYF. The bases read TGTGCCAGCAGCCAGGGCCGGGAAACCCAGTACTTC.